One T cell receptor beta chain is described in this entry. The antigen is unknown. One end of the junction fails to match germline, which may point to a read error. Per the germline V gene, CDR1 is MNHNY and CDR2 is SVGAGI (reference sequence). This CDR3 has 15 residues. The sample comes from a study of tumor and adjacent non-tumor tissue in lung cancer. Study overall: The patients, around 10 men and 5 women, were roughly 30 to 80 with stage I to III disease.

Study-wide results and limits: TCR diversity was significantly greater in tumor than normal lung tissue.

Three rounds of nested PCR, following a modified ARM-PCR protocol, produced the TCRbeta library. TCRdb passed the multiplex PCR reads through MiXCR, listing each CDR3 protein once. The sample has fewer than 90,000 distinct CDR3 sequences; roughly three quarters are singletons. RNA was extracted from bulk tissue without any cell sorting. This non-tumor lung sample came from over 3 cm beyond the tumor edge. The chain joins TRBV6-6 to TRBJ2-5, with D uncertain. The sequence came from a woman between 45 and 65 years old with non-small cell lung cancer. The sample consisted of distant non-tumor lung tissue. The CDR3 region is CASSYCGSNQETQHF. CDR3 nucleotide sequence: TGTGCCAGCAGTTACTGCGGCAGCAACCAAGAGACCCAGCACTTC.